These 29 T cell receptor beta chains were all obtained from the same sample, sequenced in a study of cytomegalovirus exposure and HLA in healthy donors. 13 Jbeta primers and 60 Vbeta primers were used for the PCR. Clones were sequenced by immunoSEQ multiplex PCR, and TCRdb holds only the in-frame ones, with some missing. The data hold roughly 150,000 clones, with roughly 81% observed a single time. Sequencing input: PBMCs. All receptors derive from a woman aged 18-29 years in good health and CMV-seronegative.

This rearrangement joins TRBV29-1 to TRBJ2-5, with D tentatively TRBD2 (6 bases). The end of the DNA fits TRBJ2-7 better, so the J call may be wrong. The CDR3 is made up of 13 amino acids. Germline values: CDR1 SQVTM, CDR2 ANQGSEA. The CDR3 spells CSVMNGGPYEQYF. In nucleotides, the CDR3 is TGCAGCGTTATGAACGGGGGTCCCTACGAGCAGTACTTC.

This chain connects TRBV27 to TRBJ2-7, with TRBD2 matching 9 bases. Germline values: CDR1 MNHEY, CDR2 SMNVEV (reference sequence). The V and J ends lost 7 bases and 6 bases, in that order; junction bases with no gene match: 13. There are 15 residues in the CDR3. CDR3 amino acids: CASTSLAGGPREQYF. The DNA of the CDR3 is TGTGCCAGCACAAGTTTGGCGGGAGGGCCCCGCGAGCAGTACTTC.

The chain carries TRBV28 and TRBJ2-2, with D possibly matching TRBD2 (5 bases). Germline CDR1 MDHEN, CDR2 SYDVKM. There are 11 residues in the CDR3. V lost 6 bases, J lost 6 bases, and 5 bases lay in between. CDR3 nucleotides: TGTGCCAGCAGCGGGGCCGGGGAGCTGTTTTTT. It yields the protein CASSGAGELFF. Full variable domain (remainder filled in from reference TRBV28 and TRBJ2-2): DVKVTQSSRYLVKRTGEKVFLECVQDMDHENMFWYRQDPGLGLRLIYFSYDVKMKEKGDIPEGYSVSREKKERFSLILESASTNQTSMYLCASSGAGELFFGEGSRLTVL.

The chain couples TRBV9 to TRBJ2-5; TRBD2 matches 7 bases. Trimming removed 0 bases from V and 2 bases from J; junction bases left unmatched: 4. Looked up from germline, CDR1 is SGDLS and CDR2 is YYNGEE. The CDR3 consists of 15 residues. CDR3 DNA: TGTGCCAGCAGCGTAGATGGGGGGGGGCAAGAGACCCAGTACTTC. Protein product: CASSVDGGGQETQYF. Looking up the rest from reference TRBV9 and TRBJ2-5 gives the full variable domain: DSGVTQTPKHLITATGQRVTLRCSPRSGDLSVYWYQQSLDQGLQFLIQYYNGEERAKGNILERFSAQQFPDLHSELNLSSLELGDSALYFCASSVDGGGQETQYFGPGTRLLVL.

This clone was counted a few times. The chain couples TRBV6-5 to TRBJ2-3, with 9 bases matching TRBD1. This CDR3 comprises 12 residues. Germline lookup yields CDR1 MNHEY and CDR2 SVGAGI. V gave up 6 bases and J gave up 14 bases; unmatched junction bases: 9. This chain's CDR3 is CASSGGGTGTYF. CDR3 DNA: TGTGCCAGCAGCGGAGGAGGGACAGGGACGTATTTT.

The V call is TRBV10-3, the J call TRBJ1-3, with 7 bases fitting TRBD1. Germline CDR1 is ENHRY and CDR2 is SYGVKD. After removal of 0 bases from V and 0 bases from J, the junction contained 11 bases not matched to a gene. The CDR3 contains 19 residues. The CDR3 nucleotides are TGTGCCATCAGTGAGTCGGGGACAGTAATCTTGTTCTCTGGAAACACCATATATTTT. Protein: CAISESGTVILFSGNTIYF.

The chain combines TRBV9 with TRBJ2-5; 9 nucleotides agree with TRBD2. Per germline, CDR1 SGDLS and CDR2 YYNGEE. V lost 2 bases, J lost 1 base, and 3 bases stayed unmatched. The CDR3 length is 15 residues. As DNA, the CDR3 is TGTGCCAGCAGCGTTGGGACTAGCTTCCAAGAGACCCAGTACTTC. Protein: CASSVGTSFQETQYF. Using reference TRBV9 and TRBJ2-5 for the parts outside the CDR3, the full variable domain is DSGVTQTPKHLITATGQRVTLRCSPRSGDLSVYWYQQSLDQGLQFLIQYYNGEERAKGNILERFSAQQFPDLHSELNLSSLELGDSALYFCASSVGTSFQETQYFGPGTRLLVL.

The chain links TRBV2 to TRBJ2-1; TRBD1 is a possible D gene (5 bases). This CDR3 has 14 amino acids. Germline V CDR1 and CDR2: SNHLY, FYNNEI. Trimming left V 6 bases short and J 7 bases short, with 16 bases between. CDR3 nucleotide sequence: TGTGCCAGCAGCTCGGCCATGGGGCTGAATGAGCAGTTCTTC. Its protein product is CASSSAMGLNEQFF. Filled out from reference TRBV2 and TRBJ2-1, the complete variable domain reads EPEVTQTPSHQVTQMGQEVILRCVPISNHLYFYWYRQILGQKVEFLVSFYNNEISEKSEIFDDQFSVERPDGSNFTLKIRSTKLEDSAMYFCASSSAMGLNEQFFGPGTRLTVL.

For the CDR3, the DNA is TGTGCCAGCAGCTTAGCCCCACAGGGGGCGGTATTGAATGAGCAGTTCTTC. Its protein is CASSLAPQGAVLNEQFF. The genes are TRBV7-8 and TRBJ2-1; 9 nucleotides align to TRBD1. The ends lost 0 bases at V and 7 bases at J; junction bases unmatched: 10. The CDR3 contains 17 residues. Germline values: CDR1 SGHVS, CDR2 FQNEAQ. The variable domain in full, completed from reference TRBV7-8 and TRBJ2-1, reads GAGVSQSPRYKVAKRGQDVALRCDPISGHVSLFWYQQALGQGPEFLTYFQNEAQLDKSGLPSDRFFAERPEGSVSTLKIQRTQQEDSAVYLCASSLAPQGAVLNEQFFGPGTRLTVL.

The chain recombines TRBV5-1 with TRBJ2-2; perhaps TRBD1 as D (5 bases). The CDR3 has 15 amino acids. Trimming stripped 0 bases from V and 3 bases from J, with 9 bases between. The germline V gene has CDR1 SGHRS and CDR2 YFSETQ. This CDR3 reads CASSLGQGYTGELFF. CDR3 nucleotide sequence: TGCGCCAGCAGCTTGGGGCAGGGCTACACCGGGGAGCTGTTTTTT. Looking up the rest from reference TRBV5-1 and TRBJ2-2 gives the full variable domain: KAGVTQTPRYLIKTRGQQVTLSCSPISGHRSVSWYQQTPGQGLQFLFEYFSETQRNKGNFPGRFSGRQFSNSRSEMNVSTLELGDSALYLCASSLGQGYTGELFFGEGSRLTVL.

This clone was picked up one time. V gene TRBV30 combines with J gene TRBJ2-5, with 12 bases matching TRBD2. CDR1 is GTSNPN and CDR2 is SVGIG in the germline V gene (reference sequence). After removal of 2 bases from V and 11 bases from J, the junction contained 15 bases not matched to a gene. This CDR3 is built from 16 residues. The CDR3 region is CAWSIRLAGEGVGQYF. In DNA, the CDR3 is TGTGCCTGGAGTATAAGACTAGCGGGAGAGGGTGTGGGGCAGTACTTC.

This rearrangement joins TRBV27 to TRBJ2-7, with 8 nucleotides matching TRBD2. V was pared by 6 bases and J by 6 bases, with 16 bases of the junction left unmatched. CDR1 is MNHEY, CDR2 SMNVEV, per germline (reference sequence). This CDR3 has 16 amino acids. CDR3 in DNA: TGTGCCAGCAGCTTTACGGGAAGCGGGAGACGATCCGAGCAGTACTTC. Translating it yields CASSFTGSGRRSEQYF.

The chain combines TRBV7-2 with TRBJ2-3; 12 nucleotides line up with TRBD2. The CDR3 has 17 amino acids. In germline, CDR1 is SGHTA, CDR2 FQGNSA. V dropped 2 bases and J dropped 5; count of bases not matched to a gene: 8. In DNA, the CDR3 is TGTGCCAGCAGCTTATCGCTAGCGGGGGGGCCGAGAGATACGCAGTATTTT. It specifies CASSLSLAGGPRDTQYF.

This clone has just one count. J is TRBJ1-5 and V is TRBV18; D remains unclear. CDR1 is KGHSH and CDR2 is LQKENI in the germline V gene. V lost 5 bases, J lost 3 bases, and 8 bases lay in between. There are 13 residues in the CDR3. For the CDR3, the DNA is TGTGCCAGCTCAGCAGACACCAATCAGCCCCAGCATTTT. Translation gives CASSADTNQPQHF.

CDR3 bases: TGTGCCAGCAGCCCGGCTAGCGGGGGGGCCTACGAGCAGTACTTC. Its translation is CASSPASGGAYEQYF. This chain uses TRBV7-2 with TRBJ2-7, with 12 bases lining up with TRBD2. V shed 5 bases, J shed 2 bases, and the junction held 4 bases outside the gene matches. From germline, CDR1 is SGHTA and CDR2 FQGNSA. The CDR3 runs to 15 residues.

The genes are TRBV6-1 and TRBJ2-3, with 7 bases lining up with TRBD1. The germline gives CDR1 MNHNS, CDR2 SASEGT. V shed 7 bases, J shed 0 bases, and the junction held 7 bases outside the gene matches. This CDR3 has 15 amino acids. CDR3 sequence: CASKLGGKSTDTQYF. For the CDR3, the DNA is TGTGCCAGCAAATTAGGGGGCAAAAGCACAGATACGCAGTATTTT.

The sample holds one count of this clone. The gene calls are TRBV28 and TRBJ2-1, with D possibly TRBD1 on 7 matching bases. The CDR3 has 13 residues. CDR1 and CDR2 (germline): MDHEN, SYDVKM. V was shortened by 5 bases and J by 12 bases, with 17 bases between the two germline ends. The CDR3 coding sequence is TGTGCCAGCAGTCCGGGGCAGGGGGGAGGGCAGTTCTTC. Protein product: CASSPGQGGGQFF.

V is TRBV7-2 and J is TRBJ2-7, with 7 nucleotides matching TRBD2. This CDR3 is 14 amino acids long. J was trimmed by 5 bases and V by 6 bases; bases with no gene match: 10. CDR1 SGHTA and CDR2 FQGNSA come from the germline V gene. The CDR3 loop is CASRELAARDEQYF. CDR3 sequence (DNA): TGTGCCAGCAGGGAGCTAGCGGCGAGGGACGAGCAGTACTTC.

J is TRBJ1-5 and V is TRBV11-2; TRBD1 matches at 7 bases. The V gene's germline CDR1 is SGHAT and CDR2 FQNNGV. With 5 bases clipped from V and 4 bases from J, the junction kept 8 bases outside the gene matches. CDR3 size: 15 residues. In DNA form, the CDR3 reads TGTGCCAGCAGCCTATCAGGGGGGAGGAATCAGCCCCAGCATTTT. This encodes CASSLSGGRNQPQHF.

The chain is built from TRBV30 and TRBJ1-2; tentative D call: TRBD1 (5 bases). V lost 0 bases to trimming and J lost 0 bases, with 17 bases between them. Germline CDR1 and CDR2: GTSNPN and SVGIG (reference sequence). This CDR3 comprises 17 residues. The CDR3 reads CAWSVLGQGPANYGYTF. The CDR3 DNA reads TGTGCCTGGAGTGTACTGGGTCAGGGCCCAGCTAACTATGGCTACACCTTC.

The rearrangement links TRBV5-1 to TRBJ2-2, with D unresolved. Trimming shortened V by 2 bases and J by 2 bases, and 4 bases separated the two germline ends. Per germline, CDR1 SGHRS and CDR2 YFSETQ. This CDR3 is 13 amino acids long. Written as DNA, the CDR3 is TGCGCCAGCAGCTTCGTAAACACCGGGGAGCTGTTTTTT. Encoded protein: CASSFVNTGELFF.

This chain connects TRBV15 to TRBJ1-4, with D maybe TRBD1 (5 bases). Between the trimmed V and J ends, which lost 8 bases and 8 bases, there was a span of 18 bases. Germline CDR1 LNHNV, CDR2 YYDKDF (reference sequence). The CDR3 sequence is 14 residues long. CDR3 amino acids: CATLPWGREEKLFF. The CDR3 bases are TGTGCCACCCTACCGTGGGGGAGGGAGGAAAAACTGTTTTTT.

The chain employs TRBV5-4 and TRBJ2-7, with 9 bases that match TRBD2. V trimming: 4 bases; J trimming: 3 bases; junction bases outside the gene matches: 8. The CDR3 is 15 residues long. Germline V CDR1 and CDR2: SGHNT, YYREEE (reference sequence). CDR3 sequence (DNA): TGTGCCAGCAGCCAACGAGGCGGGGGGGTCTACGAGCAGTACTTC. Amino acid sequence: CASSQRGGGVYEQYF.

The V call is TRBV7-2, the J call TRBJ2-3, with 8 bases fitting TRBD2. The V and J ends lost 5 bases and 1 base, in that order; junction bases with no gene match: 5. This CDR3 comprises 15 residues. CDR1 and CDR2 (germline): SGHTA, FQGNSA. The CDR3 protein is CASSPAGGGTDTQYF. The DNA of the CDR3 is TGTGCCAGCAGCCCCGCGGGGGGTGGCACAGATACGCAGTATTTT.

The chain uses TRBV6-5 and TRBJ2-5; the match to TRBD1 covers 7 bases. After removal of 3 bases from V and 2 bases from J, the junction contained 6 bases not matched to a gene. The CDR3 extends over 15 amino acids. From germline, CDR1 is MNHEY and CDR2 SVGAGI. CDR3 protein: CASSYTGTDQETQYF. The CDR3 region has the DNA TGTGCCAGCAGTTATACGGGGACAGATCAAGAGACCCAGTACTTC.

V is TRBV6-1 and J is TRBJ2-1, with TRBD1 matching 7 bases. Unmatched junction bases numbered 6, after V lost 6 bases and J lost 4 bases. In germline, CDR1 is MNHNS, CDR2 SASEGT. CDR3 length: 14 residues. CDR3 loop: CASRVTGNYNEQFF. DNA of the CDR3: TGTGCCAGCAGGGTGACAGGGAATTACAATGAGCAGTTCTTC.

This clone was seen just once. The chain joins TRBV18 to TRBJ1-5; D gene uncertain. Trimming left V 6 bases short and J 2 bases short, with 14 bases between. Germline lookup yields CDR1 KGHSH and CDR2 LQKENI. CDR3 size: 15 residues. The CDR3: CASSPSRVGNQPQHF. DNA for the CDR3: TGTGCCAGCTCTCCCTCCCGGGTCGGCAATCAGCCCCAGCATTTT. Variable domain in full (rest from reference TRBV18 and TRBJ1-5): NAGVMQNPRHLVRRRGQEARLRCSPMKGHSHVYWYRQLPEEGLKFMVYLQKENIIDESGMPKERFSAEFPKEGPSILRIQQVVRGDSAAYFCASSPSRVGNQPQHFGDGTRLSIL.

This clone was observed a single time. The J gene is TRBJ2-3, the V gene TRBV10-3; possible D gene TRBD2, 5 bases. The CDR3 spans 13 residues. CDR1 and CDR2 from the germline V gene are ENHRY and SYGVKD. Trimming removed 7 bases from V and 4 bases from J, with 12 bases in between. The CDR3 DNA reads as TGTGCCATCACGGCTAGCTTGCCAGATACGCAGTATTTT. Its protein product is CAITASLPDTQYF.

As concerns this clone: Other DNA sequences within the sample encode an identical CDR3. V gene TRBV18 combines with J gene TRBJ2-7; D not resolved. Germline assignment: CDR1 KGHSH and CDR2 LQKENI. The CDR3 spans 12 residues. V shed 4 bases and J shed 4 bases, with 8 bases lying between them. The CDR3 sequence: CASSQRGYEQYF. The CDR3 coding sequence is TGTGCCAGCTCACAAAGAGGTTACGAGCAGTACTTC.